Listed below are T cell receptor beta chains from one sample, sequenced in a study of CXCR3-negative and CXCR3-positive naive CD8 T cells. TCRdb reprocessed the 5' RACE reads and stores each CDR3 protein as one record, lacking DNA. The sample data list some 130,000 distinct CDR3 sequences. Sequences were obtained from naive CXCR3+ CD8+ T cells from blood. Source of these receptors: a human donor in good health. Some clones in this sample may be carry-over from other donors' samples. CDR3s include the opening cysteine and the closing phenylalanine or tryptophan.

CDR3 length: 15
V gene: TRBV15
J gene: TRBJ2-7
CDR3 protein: CATSRRGGDIYEQYF

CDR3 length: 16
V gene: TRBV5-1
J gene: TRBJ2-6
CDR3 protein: CASRPGTGVGANVLTF

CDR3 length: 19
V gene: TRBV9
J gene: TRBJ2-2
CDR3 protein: CASSPSEAGLAGDTGELFF

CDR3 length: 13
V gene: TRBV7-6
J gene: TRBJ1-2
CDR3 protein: CASTNQGSGGYTF

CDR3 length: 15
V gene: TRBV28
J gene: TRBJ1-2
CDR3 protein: CASSLILGFNYGYTF

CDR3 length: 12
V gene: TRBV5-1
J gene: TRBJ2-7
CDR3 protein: CASSLLMGEQYF

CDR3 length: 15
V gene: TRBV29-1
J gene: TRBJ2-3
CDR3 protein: CSVEGASGGTDTQYF

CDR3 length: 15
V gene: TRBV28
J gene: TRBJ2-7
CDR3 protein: CASSTPWDNTGEQYF

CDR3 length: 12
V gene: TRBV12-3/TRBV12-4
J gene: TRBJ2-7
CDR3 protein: CASTPGGLEQYF

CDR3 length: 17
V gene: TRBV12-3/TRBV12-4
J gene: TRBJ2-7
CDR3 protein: CASSLNPTGLESYEQYF

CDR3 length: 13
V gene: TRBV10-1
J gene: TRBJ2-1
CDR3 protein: CASSTIGRDEQFF

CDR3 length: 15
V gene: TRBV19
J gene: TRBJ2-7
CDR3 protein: CASSTGSSGSHEQYF

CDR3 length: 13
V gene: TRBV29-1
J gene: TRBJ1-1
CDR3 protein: CSVDSAAHTEAFF

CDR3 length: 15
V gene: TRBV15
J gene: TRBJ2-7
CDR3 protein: CATSRDAGESYEQYF

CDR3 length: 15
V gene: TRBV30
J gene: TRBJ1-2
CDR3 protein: CAWSSTGGTGGIYTF

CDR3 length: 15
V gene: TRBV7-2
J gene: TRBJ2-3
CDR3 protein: CASSYLPNGADTQYF

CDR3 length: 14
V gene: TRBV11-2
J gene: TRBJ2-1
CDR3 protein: CASSLAGAVNEQFF

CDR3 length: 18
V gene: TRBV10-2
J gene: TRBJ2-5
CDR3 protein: CASSETGTSGGRWETQYF

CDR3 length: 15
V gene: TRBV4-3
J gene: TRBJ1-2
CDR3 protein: CASSQDLRTAAGYTF

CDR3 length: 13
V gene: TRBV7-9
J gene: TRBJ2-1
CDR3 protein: CASSFSGDNEQFF

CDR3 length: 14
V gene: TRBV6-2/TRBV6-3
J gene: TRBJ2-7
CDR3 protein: CASRFSPGGYEQYF

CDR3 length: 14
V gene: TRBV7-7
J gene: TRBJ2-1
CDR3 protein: CASSLWPGGDEQFF

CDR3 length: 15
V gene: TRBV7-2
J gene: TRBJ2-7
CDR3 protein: CASSVHRVGWYEQYF

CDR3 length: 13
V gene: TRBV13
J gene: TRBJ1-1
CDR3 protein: CASSFREDTEAFF

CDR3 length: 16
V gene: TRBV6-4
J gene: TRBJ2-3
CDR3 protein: CASSDSGGDATDTQYF

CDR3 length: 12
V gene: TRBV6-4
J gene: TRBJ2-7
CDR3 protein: CASRRETYEQYF

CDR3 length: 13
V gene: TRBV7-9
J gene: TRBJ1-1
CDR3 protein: CASSRTVNTEAFF

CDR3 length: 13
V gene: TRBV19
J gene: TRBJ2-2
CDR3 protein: CASSIGPTGELFF